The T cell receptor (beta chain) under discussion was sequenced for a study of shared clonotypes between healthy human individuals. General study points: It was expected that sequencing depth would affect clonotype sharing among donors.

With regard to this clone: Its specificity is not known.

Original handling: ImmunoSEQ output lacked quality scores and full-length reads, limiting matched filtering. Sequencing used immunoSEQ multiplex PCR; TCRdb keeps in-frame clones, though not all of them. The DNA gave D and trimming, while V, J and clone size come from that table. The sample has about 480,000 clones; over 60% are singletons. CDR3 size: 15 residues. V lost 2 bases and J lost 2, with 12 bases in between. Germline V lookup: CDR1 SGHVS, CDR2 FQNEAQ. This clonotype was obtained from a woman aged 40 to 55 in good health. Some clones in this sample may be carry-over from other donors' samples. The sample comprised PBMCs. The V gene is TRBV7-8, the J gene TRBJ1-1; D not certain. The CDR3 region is CASSLLWAANTEAFF. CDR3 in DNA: TGTGCCAGCAGCTTACTTTGGGCAGCTAACACTGAAGCTTTCTTT.